The sequence of this T cell receptor beta chain was determined in a study of cytomegalovirus exposure and HLA in healthy donors. The PCR had 60 Vbeta and 13 Jbeta primers. Here immunoSEQ multiplex PCR was the method, and the copy in TCRdb shows in-frame clones only, minus some. Among around 150,000 clones listed, around 76% were seen once. Germline CDR1 and CDR2: SGHAT and FQNNGV. CDR3 length equals 13 residues. The V end lost 5 bases, the J end lost 8 bases, and 13 bases lay between the germline ends. This cohort consisted of healthy bone marrow donors. The chain recombines TRBV11-2 with TRBJ1-3; D is ambiguous. Specimen: PBMCs. This clonotype originated in a middle-aged woman in good health and CMV-seronegative. The CDR3 sequence: CASSTIQIHTIYF. DNA of the CDR3: TGTGCCAGCAGCACAATACAGATCCACACCATATATTTT.